This TCR beta chain was sequenced during a study of T cell repertoires in cytomegalovirus infection (dated by TCRdb to about 2019). With respect to the entire study: The peptide stimulations were aimed at well-studied HLA-B-restricted epitopes as well as recently identified HLA-C-restricted CMV epitopes, whose presentation resists viral immunomodulation. Donor HLA type was relevant to the analysis, as public TCR beta signatures indicated carriage of CMV infection together with the matching HLA type.

A note on this clonotype: Its binding antigen is unknown. Base quality data are lacking; no much larger clone is found one base away.

The study at large found these results: In the ex vivo response, HLA-C-restricted CMV-specific TCR beta clonotypes were dominant, and in two of eight donors the single most frequent clonotype came from this HLA-C-restricted group. Cumulative frequency of public TCR beta family members discriminated carriers of CMV infection plus the relevant HLA type in this cohort and an independent 352-donor cohort.

Instrument used: Illumina HiSeq 1500. TCRdb cleaned the public reads at Q25 with fastp, built clones with MiXCR and kept in-frame beta chains. Each CDR3 protein gets just one entry, which takes the most common genes and DNA from the rows behind it. In this sample the table shows 360,000 or so distinct CDR3 sequences, roughly 36% of which occur a single time. The biggest ten clones account for 13% of the sample. Read against the paper, the sample's treatment or condition label means: in vitro stimulation with specific CMV peptide epitopes to enrich CMV-specific T cells. Inclusive of the bounding cysteine and phenylalanine, the CDR3 is 13 residues long. The DNA shown is the 39-base CDR3, in frame from base 1. The germline V gene provides CDR1 KGHDR and CDR2 SFDVKD. V gives up 8 bases and J gives up 7 bases, and the segment between their germline ends measures 14 bases.

The input for sequencing was cultured PBMCs, taken from culture after CMV antigen stimulation. The rearrangement combines TRBV24-1 with TRBJ2-1, with the D gene uncertain. This clonotype was obtained from a human donor in good health (CMV status not recorded). Some clones in this sample may be carry-over from other donors' samples. The CDR3: CATTDPNGNEQFF. The DNA sequence is as follows: TGTGCCACCACCGACCCAAATGGGAATGAGCAGTTCTTC.